In this sample, the clone carrying this TCR beta chain turned up a few times. Its antigen is unidentified. Clones were sequenced by immunoSEQ multiplex PCR, and TCRdb holds only the in-frame ones, with some missing. The sample consists of around 50,000 clones, over 75% of them appearing once. The sample originates from a study of PD-L1 blockade in urothelial cancer. Across the study: Atezolizumab therapy began for patients at some point between 2014 and 2015, dosed at 1,200 mg intravenously every 3 weeks. Analyses were performed on blood at 3 weeks after treatment start (the second dose) and at 6 weeks. When blood samples were assessed, the median T cell count was about 140,000. Study-level findings and limits: Tumor-linked clones in blood grew more by 3 weeks in durable-benefit patients.

The V and J ends lost 4 bases and 0 bases, in that order; junction bases with no gene match: 17. This CDR3 has 20 amino acids. Germline CDR1 and CDR2: KGHSH and LQKENI. As for time point: peripheral blood 6 weeks after treatment start. The clonotype was recovered from a man in his fifties with urothelial cancer. This material consisted of PBMCs, taken around atezolizumab (anti-PD-L1) treatment. The V gene is TRBV18, the J gene TRBJ2-1; 8 bases fit TRBD1. The CDR3 loop is CASSLDRVPLLISSYNEQFF. For the CDR3, the DNA is TGTGCCAGCTCACTGGACAGGGTCCCCCTTTTAATTAGCTCCTACAATGAGCAGTTCTTC.